One sample yielded the 8 T cell receptor beta chains listed below, sequenced in a study of T cells in Graves' hyperthyroidism and ophthalmopathy. TCR beta CDR3 regions were amplified from RNA. TCR CDR3 underwent first-round RT-PCR with the HTBI primer set. TCRdb analysed the multiplex PCR reads with MiXCR anew, one entry per CDR3 protein. The table records approximately 590,000 distinct CDR3 sequences, 15% to 19% of them present only once. Sequenced input: blood. These receptor sequences come from a woman aged 30 to 39 with Graves' hyperthyroidism.

This clonotype was observed many times. The chain employs TRBV12-3 or TRBV12-4 and TRBJ1-1; no clear D gene. The V end lost 5 bases, the J end lost 0 bases, and 7 bases lay between the germline ends. This CDR3 contains 13 residues. The CDR3 bases are TGTGCCAGCAGTATCACAGTGAACACTGAAGCTTTCTTT. Residues: CASSITVNTEAFF.

V gene TRBV10-3 combines with J gene TRBJ2-3; 7 bases are a match to TRBD1. Germline CDR1 reads ENHRY; CDR2 reads SYGVKD. The CDR3 covers 15 residues. The junction had 10 bases not matched to a gene; V was cut back by 4 bases and J by 6 bases. The CDR3 spells CAISADRDLMDTQYF. Written as DNA, the CDR3 is TGTGCCATCAGTGCTGACAGGGACCTCATGGATACGCAGTATTTT.

The table lists this clonotype with a few counts. This chain joins TRBV27 and TRBJ2-3; D call uncertain. Between the trimmed V and J ends, which lost 5 bases and 4 bases, there was a span of 10 bases. CDR1 is MNHEY, CDR2 SMNVEV, per germline (reference sequence). The CDR3 totals 13 residues. This chain's CDR3 is CASSVTTADTQYF. CDR3 nucleotide sequence: TGTGCCAGCAGTGTGACAACTGCAGATACGCAGTATTTT.

This clonotype was recorded at least ten times. V and J are TRBV30 and TRBJ2-7; unclear D gene. The CDR3 covers 12 residues. V gave up 1 base and J gave up 0 bases, with 4 bases separating them. Germline CDR1 GTSNPN, CDR2 SVGIG (reference sequence). The CDR3 coding sequence is TGTGCCTGGAGTGCGAGCTCCTACGAGCAGTACTTC. Protein product: CAWSASSYEQYF.

This clonotype showed up many times. The chain is built from TRBV27 and TRBJ1-1; weak D call: TRBD1 (5 bases). Germline CDR1 reads MNHEY; CDR2 reads SMNVEV (reference sequence). V was cut by 8 bases and J by 0 bases, with 10 bases left in between. The CDR3 runs 13 residues. Written as DNA, the CDR3 is TGTGCCAGCGCATTGGGGCTGAACACTGAAGCTTTCTTT. It codes for CASALGLNTEAFF.

This chain joins TRBV10-3 and TRBJ1-1; possibly TRBD1 for D (5 bases). This CDR3 region has 13 residues. V lost 7 bases and J lost 3, with 12 bases in between. Looked up from germline, CDR1 is ENHRY and CDR2 is SYGVKD. CDR3 residues: CAINRRGDTEAFF. The CDR3 bases are TGTGCCATCAACCGACGGGGGGACACTGAAGCTTTCTTT.

In its sample, this clonotype was seen many times. CDR3 sequence: CASSLAYSGREYEQYF. CDR3 coding DNA: TGTGCCAGCAGCTTAGCCTATAGCGGGAGGGAATACGAGCAGTACTTC. The chain carries TRBV7-2 and TRBJ2-7; 11 bases fit TRBD2. Trimming took 0 bases from V and 4 from J; bases not matched to a gene: 5. The length of the CDR3 is 16 residues. Looked up from germline, CDR1 is SGHTA and CDR2 is FQGNSA.

Ten or more counts support this clonotype. This chain joins TRBV11-2 and TRBJ2-1, with 9 bases fitting TRBD2. The J segment lost 6 bases and the V segment lost 1 base, leaving 4 bases of the junction unmatched. Per the germline V gene, CDR1 is SGHAT and CDR2 is FQNNGV. CDR3 length equals 15 residues. Here the CDR3 reads CASSLVLRGGNEQFF. The DNA of the CDR3 is TGTGCCAGCAGCTTAGTCCTGCGGGGGGGCAATGAGCAGTTCTTC.